One sample yielded the 17 T cell receptor beta chains listed below, sequenced in a study of regulatory T cells in long-lasting Graves disease. Time point in this sample: persistent/refractory GD, antithyroid drugs over 5 years with positive TRAb. Isolated PBMC RNA provided the starting material for the TCR library. CDR3-region Arm-PCR and iRepertoire HTBI primers produced the TCR beta libraries. TCRdb fed the multiplex PCR reads into MiXCR, producing one record per CDR3 protein. The data show 390,000 or so distinct CDR3 sequences, 20% to 25% seen once. This material consisted of peripheral blood mononuclear cells (PBMCs), taken when the disease was refractory, from a patient treated with antithyroid drugs. These receptors were collected from a woman aged 40 to 49 with Graves disease.

The V and J genes are TRBV5-1 and TRBJ2-7; 14 nucleotides match TRBD2. Germline CDR1 SGHRS, CDR2 YFSETQ. V shed 4 bases, J shed 3 bases, and the junction held 9 bases outside the gene matches. This CDR3 is 17 amino acids long. The CDR3 DNA reads TGCGCCAGCAGCCACGGACTAGCGGGAGGCGGCCTCTACGAGCAGTACTTC. Its protein product is CASSHGLAGGGLYEQYF.

This chain connects TRBV24-1 to TRBJ2-1, with 8 bases identical to TRBD2. After removal of 2 bases from V and 8 bases from J, the junction contained 7 bases not matched to a gene. This CDR3 region has 15 residues. Per germline, CDR1 KGHDR and CDR2 SFDVKD. The CDR3 loop is CATSDSSGSRYEQFF. CDR3 nucleotide sequence: TGTGCCACCAGTGATTCCAGCGGGAGTAGGTATGAGCAGTTCTTC.

The table lists this clonotype with many counts. The chain links TRBV6-1 to TRBJ2-6; D unclear. V was trimmed by 5 bases and J by 0 bases, leaving 8 bases between them. The CDR3 contains 15 residues. Germline V gene sequence: CDR1 MNHNS, CDR2 SASEGT. The CDR3 is CASSRPHSGANVLTF. The DNA of the CDR3 is TGTGCCAGCAGTCGGCCGCACTCTGGGGCCAACGTCCTGACTTTC.

The chain combines TRBV19 with TRBJ1-1; D may be TRBD1 (5 bases). The V gene lost 5 bases and the J gene lost 6 bases, with 16 bases spanning the gap. CDR1 and CDR2 (germline): LNHDA, SQIVND (reference sequence). The CDR3 consists of 14 residues. CDR3 bases: TGTGCCAGTAGTCATTCCCAGGGAGGCGCTGAAGCTTTCTTT. This codes for CASSHSQGGAEAFF.

This clonotype was counted a few times. This chain uses TRBV10-3 with TRBJ1-2; 9 nucleotides agree with TRBD1. The germline gives CDR1 ENHRY, CDR2 SYGVKD. V gave up 5 bases and J gave up 7 bases; unmatched junction bases: 8. This CDR3 region has 14 residues. The CDR3 region is CAISLQGADAGYTF. CDR3 DNA sequence: TGTGCCATCAGTCTACAGGGGGCGGACGCTGGCTACACCTTC.

The chain has TRBV19 and TRBJ1-5; D not resolved. V shed 5 bases and J shed 0 bases, with 11 bases lying between them. This CDR3 has 15 residues. Germline loops: CDR1 LNHDA, CDR2 SQIVND (reference sequence). CDR3 nucleotides: TGTGCCAGTAGTCCCGGATACTATAGCAATCAGCCCCAGCATTTT. This translates into CASSPGYYSNQPQHF.

Ten or more counts support this clonotype. V and J are TRBV11-2 and TRBJ2-7, with TRBD2 as a possible D gene (6 bases). Trimming pared 5 bases from V and 4 bases from J, leaving 21 bases between. CDR3 length: 16 residues. In germline, CDR1 is SGHAT, CDR2 FQNNGV. The CDR3 loop is CASSPTLRRDPYEQYF. The CDR3 coding sequence is TGTGCCAGCAGCCCTACTCTCAGGAGGGACCCTTACGAGCAGTACTTC.

This clonotype was picked up many times. The rearrangement joins TRBV3-1 to TRBJ1-4, with TRBD1 matching over 7 bases. Germline V gene data show CDR1 as LGHDT and CDR2 as YNNKEL (reference sequence). CDR3 length: 13 amino acids. V dropped 4 bases and J dropped 5; count of bases not matched to a gene: 1. The CDR3: CASSLTGNEKLFF. The CDR3 bases are TGTGCCAGCAGCCTGACAGGGAATGAAAAACTGTTTTTT.

This clonotype was observed a few times. This chain uses TRBV20-1 with TRBJ1-6; 7 bases agree with TRBD1. CDR3 size: 14 residues. With V trimmed by 6 bases and J by 7 bases, 9 bases remained unmatched. Germline-derived CDR1 and CDR2 are DFQATT and SNEGSKA (reference sequence). The CDR3 bases are TGCAGTGCCGCTGAACAGGGGAGGAATTCACCCCTCCACTTT. It translates to CSAAEQGRNSPLHF.

This clonotype was counted only a few times. V and J are TRBV20-1 and TRBJ1-5; no definite D call. V was cut by 0 bases and J by 4 bases, with 7 bases left in between. Germline V lookup: CDR1 DFQATT, CDR2 SNEGSKA (reference sequence). The CDR3 length is 13 residues. The CDR3 sequence is CSARDLGNQPQHF. The DNA for the CDR3 is TGCAGTGCTAGAGATCTGGGGAATCAGCCCCAGCATTTT.

This clonotype appeared once. This may be a read error, as it is one base from a much larger clone. A read error is likely, as this CDR3 ends without the conserved phenylalanine or tryptophan. The chain carries TRBV11-2 and TRBJ2-7; TRBD1 matches 9 bases. Germline lookup yields CDR1 SGHAT and CDR2 FQNNGV. Unmatched junction bases numbered 7, after V lost 5 bases and J lost 5 bases. The CDR3 is 14 residues long. Written as DNA, the CDR3 is TGTGCCAGCAGCCCGGACAGGGGATTAAACGAGCAGTACCTC. It specifies CASSPDRGLNEQYL.

This clonotype was seen a few times. The chain joins TRBV7-9 to TRBJ2-2; 12 bases agree with TRBD2. The trim removed 5 bases at V and 0 bases at J, leaving 10 bases unmatched. CDR1 and CDR2 from the germline V gene are SEHNR and FQNEAQ (reference sequence). The CDR3 is made up of 19 amino acids. Here the CDR3 reads CASSERLAGGKANTGELFF. The CDR3 nucleotides are TGTGCCAGCAGCGAGAGGCTAGCGGGAGGGAAGGCGAACACCGGGGAGCTGTTTTTT.

The rearrangement joins TRBV20-1 to TRBJ2-1, with 16 bases aligning to TRBD2. Germline V lookup: CDR1 DFQATT, CDR2 SNEGSKA (reference sequence). CDR3 length: 14 residues. Trimming cost V 5 bases and J 10 bases; bases outside gene matches: 5. The CDR3 spells CSAGTSGRAGEQFF. The CDR3 nucleotides read TGCAGTGCTGGGACTAGCGGGAGGGCAGGAGAGCAGTTCTTC.

In this sample, this clonotype turned up many times. V is TRBV12-3 or TRBV12-4 and J is TRBJ2-6; 10 bases are shared with TRBD2. The CDR3 contains 17 residues. V dropped 7 bases and J dropped 0; count of bases not matched to a gene: 6. The CDR3 DNA follows: TGTGCCAGCACCCGACTAGCGGGTGACTCTGGGGCCAACGTCCTGACTTTC. Translated, it gives CASTRLAGDSGANVLTF.

This chain connects TRBV7-9 to TRBJ2-2; either TRBD1 or TRBD2 may supply D (5 bases each). V lost 6 bases and J lost 5, with 13 bases in between. Germline V gene sequence: CDR1 SEHNR, CDR2 FQNEAQ (reference sequence). The CDR3 spans 14 residues. CDR3 in DNA: TGTGCCAGCAGGGAAAGGGACCTTACCGGGGAGCTGTTTTTT. Amino acid sequence: CASRERDLTGELFF. Drawing the rest from reference TRBV7-9 and TRBJ2-2, the complete variable domain is DTGVSQNPRHKITKRGQNVTFRCDPISEHNRLYWYRQTLGQGPEFLTYFQNEAQLEKSRLLSDRFSAERPKGSFSTLEIQRTEQGDSAMYLCASRERDLTGELFFGEGSRLTVL.

There are many counts of this clonotype. The gene calls are TRBV29-1 and TRBJ1-1, with 9 bases matching TRBD1. The CDR3 runs to 14 residues. Germline-derived CDR1 and CDR2 are SQVTM and ANQGSEA. After removal of 6 bases from V and 1 base from J, the junction contained 6 bases not matched to a gene. Here the CDR3 reads CSVKKDRGNTEAFF. The DNA for the CDR3 is TGCAGCGTGAAAAAGGACAGGGGGAACACTGAAGCTTTCTTT. Complete variable domain (other parts from reference TRBV29-1 and TRBJ1-1): SAVISQKPSRDICQRGTSLTIQCQVDSQVTMMFWYRQQPGQSLTLIATANQGSEATYESGFVIDKFPISRPNLTFSTLTVSNMSPEDSSIYLCSVKKDRGNTEAFFGQGTRLTVV.

This clonotype was picked up one time. This may come from a read error, since a much larger clone is one base off. This chain uses TRBV28 with TRBJ2-2; D is tentatively TRBD1 or TRBD2 (5 bases each). This CDR3 has 16 amino acids. CDR1 is MDHEN, CDR2 SYDVKM, per germline. V dropped 8 bases and J dropped 4 bases, with 20 bases sitting between them. CDR3 coding DNA: TGTGCCAGCGGTACGGGACCCCGGAAACCCACCGGGGAGCTGTTTTTT. Amino acid sequence: CASGTGPRKPTGELFF.